The sequence of this T cell receptor beta chain was determined in a study of control samples from healthy donors and cancer patients. On this clone: The same CDR3 arises from other DNA sequences in this sample as well.

The CDR3 contains 14 residues. Germline CDR1 reads MDHEN; CDR2 reads SYDVKM. Trimming stripped 3 bases from V and 7 bases from J, with 13 bases between. Data came from immunoSEQ multiplex PCR; TCRdb stores just in-frame clones and leaves some out. Of roughly 150,000 clones listed, roughly 93% are singletons. The sequencing input was blood. The clonotype originates from a middle-aged man in good health. V and J are TRBV28 and TRBJ1-5; D is possibly TRBD1 (6 bases). CDR3 amino acids: CASSLGGAGQPQHF. Here the CDR3 DNA reads TGTGCCAGCAGTTTGGGGGGGGCTGGACAGCCCCAGCATTTT.